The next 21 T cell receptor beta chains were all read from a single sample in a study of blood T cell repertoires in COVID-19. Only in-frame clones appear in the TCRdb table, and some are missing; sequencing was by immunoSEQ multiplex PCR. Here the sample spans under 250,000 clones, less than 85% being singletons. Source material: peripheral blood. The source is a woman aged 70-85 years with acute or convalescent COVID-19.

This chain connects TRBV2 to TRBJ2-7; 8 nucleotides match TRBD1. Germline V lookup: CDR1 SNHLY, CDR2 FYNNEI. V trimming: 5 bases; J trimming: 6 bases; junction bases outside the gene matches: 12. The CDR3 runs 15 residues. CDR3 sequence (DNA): TGTGCCAGCAGTCCGGGACAGGTAGCCCCTAGCGAGCAGTACTTC. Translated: CASSPGQVAPSEQYF.

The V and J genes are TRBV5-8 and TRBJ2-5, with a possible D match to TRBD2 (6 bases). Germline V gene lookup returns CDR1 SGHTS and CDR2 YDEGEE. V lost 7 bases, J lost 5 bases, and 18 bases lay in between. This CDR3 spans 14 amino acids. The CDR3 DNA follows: TGTGCCAGCGGCCAGGAACTAGCTAGGGAGACCCAGTACTTC. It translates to CASGQELARETQYF. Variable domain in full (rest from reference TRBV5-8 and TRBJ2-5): EAGVTQSPTHLIKTRGQQATLRCSPISGHTSVYWYQQALGLGLQFLLWYDEGEERNRGNFPPRFSGRQFPNYSSELNVNALELEDSALYLCASGQELARETQYFGPGTRLLVL.

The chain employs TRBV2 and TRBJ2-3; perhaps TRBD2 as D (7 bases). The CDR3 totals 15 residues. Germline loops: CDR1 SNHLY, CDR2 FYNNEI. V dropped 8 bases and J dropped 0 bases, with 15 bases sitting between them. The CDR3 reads CASLFAGASTDTQYF. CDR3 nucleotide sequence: TGTGCCAGCCTGTTTGCGGGGGCTAGCACAGATACGCAGTATTTT.

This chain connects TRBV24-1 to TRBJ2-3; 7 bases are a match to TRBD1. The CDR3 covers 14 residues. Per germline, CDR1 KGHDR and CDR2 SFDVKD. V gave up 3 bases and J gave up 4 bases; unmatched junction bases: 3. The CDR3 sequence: CATSDVGQADTQYF. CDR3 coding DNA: TGTGCCACCAGTGATGTAGGACAGGCAGATACGCAGTATTTT.

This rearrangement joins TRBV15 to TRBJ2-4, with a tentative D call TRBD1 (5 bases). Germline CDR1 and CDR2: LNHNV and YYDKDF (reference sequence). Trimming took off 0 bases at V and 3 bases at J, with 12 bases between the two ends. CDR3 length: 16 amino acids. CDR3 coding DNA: TGTGCCACCAGCAGAGAGGCCAGGGTAGACAAAAACATTCAGTACTTC. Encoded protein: CATSREARVDKNIQYF.

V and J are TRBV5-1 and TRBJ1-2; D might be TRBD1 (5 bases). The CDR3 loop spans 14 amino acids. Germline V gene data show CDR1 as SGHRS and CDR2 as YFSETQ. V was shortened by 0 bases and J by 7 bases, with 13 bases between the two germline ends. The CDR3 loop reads CASSLVGRQAGYTF. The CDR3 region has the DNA TGCGCCAGCAGCTTGGTGGGGCGCCAAGCTGGCTACACCTTC.

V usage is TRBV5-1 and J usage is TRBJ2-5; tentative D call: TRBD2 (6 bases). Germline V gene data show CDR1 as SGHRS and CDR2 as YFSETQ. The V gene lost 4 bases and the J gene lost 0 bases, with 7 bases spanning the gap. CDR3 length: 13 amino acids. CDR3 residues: CASSRGDQETQYF. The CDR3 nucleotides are TGCGCCAGCAGCCGCGGGGACCAAGAGACCCAGTACTTC.

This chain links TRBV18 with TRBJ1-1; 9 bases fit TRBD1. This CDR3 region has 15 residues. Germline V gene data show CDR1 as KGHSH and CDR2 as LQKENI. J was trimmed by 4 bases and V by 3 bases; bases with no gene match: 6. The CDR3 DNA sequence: TGTGCCAGCTCACCCAACACAGGGGGCAGCACTGAAGCTTTCTTT. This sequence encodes CASSPNTGGSTEAFF.

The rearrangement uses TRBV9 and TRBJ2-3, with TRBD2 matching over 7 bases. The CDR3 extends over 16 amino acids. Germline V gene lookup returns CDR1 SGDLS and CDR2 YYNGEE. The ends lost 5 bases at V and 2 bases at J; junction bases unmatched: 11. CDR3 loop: CASSLKAGIHTDTQYF. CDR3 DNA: TGTGCCAGCAGTTTAAAAGCGGGGATTCACACAGATACGCAGTATTTT.

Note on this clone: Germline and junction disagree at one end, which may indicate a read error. DNA for the CDR3: TGTGCCAGCAGCCGAATTGGGACAGTGGGACACCGGGGAGCTGTTTTT. This encodes CASSRIGTVGHRGAVF. This chain links TRBV7-9 with TRBJ2-2; TRBD1 matches at 7 bases. The germline gives CDR1 SEHNR, CDR2 FQNEAQ (reference sequence). This CDR3 comprises 16 residues.

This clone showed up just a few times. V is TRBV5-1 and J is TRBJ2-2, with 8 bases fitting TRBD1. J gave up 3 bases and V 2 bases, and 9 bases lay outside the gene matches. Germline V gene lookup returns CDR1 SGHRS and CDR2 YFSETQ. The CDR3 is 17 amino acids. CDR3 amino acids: CASSFIRGQLDTGELFF. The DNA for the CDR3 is TGCGCCAGCAGCTTCATCAGGGGGCAGTTGGACACCGGGGAGCTGTTTTTT.

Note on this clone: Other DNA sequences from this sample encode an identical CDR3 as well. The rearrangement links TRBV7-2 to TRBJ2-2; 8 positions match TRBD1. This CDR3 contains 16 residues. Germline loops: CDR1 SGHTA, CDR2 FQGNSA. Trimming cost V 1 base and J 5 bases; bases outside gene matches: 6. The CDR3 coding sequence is TGTGCCAGCAGCTTAGGGGGGCAGGGGGCGACCGGGGAGCTGTTTTTT. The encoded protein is CASSLGGQGATGELFF.

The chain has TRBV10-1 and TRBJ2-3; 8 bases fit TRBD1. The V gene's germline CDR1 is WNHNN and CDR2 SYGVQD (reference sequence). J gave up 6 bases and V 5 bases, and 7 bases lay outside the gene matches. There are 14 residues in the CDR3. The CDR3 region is CASSTDREADTQYF. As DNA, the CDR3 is TGCGCCAGCAGTACGGACAGGGAAGCGGATACGCAGTATTTT.

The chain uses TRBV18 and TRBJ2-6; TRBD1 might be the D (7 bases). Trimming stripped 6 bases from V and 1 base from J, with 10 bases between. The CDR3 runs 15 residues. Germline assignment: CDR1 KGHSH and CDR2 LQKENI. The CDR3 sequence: CASSQGGSGANVLTF. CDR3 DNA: TGTGCCAGCTCTCAGGGGGGATCTGGGGCCAACGTCCTGACTTTC.

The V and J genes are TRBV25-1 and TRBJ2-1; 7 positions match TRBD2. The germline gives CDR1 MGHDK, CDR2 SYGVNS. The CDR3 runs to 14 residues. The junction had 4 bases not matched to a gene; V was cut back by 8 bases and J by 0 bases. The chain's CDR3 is CASSGGVSYNEQFF. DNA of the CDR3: TGTGCCAGCTCGGGAGGTGTCTCCTACAATGAGCAGTTCTTC.

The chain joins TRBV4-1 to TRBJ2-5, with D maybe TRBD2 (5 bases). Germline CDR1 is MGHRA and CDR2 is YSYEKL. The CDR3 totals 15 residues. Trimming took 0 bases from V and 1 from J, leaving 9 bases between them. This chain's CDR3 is CASSQDGGLQETQYF. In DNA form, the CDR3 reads TGCGCCAGCAGCCAAGATGGAGGCCTCCAAGAGACCCAGTACTTC.

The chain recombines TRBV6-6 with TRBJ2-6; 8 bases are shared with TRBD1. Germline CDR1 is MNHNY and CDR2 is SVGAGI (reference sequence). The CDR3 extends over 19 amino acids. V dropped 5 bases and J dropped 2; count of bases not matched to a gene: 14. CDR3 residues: CASSLGRDRWRPGANVLTF. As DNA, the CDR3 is TGTGCCAGCAGTCTAGGTCGGGACAGGTGGAGGCCTGGGGCCAACGTCCTGACTTTC.

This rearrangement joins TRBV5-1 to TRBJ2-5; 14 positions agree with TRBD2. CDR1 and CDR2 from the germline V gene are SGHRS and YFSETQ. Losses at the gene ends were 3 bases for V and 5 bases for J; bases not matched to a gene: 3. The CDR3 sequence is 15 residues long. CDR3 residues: CASSWGLAGVETQYF. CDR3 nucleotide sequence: TGCGCCAGCAGCTGGGGACTAGCGGGGGTTGAGACCCAGTACTTC. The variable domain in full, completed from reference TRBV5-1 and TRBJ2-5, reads KAGVTQTPRYLIKTRGQQVTLSCSPISGHRSVSWYQQTPGQGLQFLFEYFSETQRNKGNFPGRFSGRQFSNSRSEMNVSTLELGDSALYLCASSWGLAGVETQYFGPGTRLLVL.

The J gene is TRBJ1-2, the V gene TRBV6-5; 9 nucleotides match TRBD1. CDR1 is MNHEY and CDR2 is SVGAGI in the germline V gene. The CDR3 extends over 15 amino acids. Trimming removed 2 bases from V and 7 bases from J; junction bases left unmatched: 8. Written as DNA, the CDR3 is TGTGCCAGCAGTTACGGGGACAGGGAAGGAGGTGGCTACACCTTC. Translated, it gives CASSYGDREGGGYTF.

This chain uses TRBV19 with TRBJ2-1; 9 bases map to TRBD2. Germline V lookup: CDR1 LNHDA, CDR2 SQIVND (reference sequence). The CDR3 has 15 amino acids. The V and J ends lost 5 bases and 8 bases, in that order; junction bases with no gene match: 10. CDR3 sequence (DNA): TGTGCCAGTAGTCCCAGGCCAGCGGGGGGTTATGAGCAGTTCTTC. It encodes CASSPRPAGGYEQFF.

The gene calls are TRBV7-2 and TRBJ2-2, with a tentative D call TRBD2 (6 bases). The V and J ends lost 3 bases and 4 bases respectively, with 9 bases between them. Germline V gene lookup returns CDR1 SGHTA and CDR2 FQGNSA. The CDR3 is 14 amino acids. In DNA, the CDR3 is TGTGCCAGCAGCTTCGGGGGTGGCACCGGGGAGCTGTTTTTT. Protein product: CASSFGGGTGELFF.